The clone carrying this T cell receptor (beta chain) was observed once. Its antigen is unknown. Researchers reported that TCR beta cDNA libraries carried unique molecular identifiers. T cells, about 0.85 to 11 million of them, yielded some 540,000 cDNA molecules. TCRdb re-called the PCR reads through MiXCR, storing one row per CDR3 protein. This sample has about 770,000 distinct CDR3 sequences; 46% occur once, and the top ten carry roughly 4.5%. The germline V gene encodes CDR1 SQVTM and CDR2 ANQGSEA. The CDR3 has 15 residues. The trim removed 0 bases at V and 5 bases at J, leaving 7 bases unmatched. The data are from a study of post-analysis software for immune sequencing data. About the research overall: Patients with relapsing-remitting, secondary progressive and progressive-relapsing multiple sclerosis courses were all represented. Overall study results and limits: Under F measure analysis, samples from one preparation batch co-clustered strongly. When compared against controls, multiple sclerosis patients showed significantly lower normalized Chao1 diversity. TRBV5-6, TRBV5-1 and TRBV20-1 were among about 5 TRBV segments more frequent in patients than controls.

The origin of this receptor is a girl aged 10 to 17 with multiple sclerosis. The chain employs TRBV29-1 and TRBJ1-2; 9 bases match TRBD1. Sequencing used blood. The CDR3 DNA sequence: TGCAGCGTTGAAGAGGTAGGGACAGGGATTTATGGCTACACCTTC. Protein: CSVEEVGTGIYGYTF.